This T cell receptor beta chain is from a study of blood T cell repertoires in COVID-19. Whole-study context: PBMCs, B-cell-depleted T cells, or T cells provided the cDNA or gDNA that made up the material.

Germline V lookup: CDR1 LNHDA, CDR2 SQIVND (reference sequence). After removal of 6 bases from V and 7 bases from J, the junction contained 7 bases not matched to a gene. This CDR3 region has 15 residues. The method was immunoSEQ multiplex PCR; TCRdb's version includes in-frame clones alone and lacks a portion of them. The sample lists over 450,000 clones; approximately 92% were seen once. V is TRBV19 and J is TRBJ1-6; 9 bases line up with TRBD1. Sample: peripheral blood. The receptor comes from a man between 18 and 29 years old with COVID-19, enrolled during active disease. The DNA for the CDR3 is TGTGCCAGTAGGCCCCCGGGACAGGGAAATTCACCCCTCCACTTT. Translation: CASRPPGQGNSPLHF.